Detailed here is one TCR beta chain. Sequencing was performed with immunoSEQ multiplex PCR; in TCRdb, only in-frame clones are kept and a portion is missing. The sample lists approximately 320,000 clones; approximately 85% were seen once. V was pared by 3 bases and J by 4 bases, with 13 bases between. Germline V CDR1 and CDR2: LGHDT, YNNKEL (reference sequence). The CDR3 is 15 residues long. The data are from a study of blood T cell repertoires in COVID-19. The origin of this receptor is a human donor in a cohort sampled during active COVID-19. The chain links TRBV3-1 (or the pseudogene TRBV3-2) to TRBJ1-3; maybe TRBD1 (6 bases). The sample consisted of peripheral blood. The CDR3 loop reads CASSQKGGTGNTIYF. CDR3 DNA sequence: TGTGCCAGCAGCCAGAAGGGAGGGACAGGAAACACCATATATTTT.